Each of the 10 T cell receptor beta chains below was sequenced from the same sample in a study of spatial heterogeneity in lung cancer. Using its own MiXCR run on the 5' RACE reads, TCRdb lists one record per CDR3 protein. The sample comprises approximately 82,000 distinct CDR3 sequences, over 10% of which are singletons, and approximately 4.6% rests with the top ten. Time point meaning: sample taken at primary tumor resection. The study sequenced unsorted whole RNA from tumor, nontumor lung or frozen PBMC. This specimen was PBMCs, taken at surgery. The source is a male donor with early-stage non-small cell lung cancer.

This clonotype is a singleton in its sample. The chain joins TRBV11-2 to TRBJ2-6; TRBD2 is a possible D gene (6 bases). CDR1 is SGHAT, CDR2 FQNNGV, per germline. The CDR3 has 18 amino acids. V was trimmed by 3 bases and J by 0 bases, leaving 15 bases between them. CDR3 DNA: TGTGCCAGCAGCTTCCGGGACTCTAGGCCCTCTGGGGCCAACGTCCTGACTTTC. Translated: CASSFRDSRPSGANVLTF.

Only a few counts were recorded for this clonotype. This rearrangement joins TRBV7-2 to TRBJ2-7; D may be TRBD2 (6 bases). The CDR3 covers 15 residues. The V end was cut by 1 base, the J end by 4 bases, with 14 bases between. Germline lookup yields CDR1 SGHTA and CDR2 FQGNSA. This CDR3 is CASSLDPAGPYEQYF. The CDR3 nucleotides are TGTGCCAGCAGCTTAGATCCAGCGGGTCCTTACGAGCAGTACTTC.

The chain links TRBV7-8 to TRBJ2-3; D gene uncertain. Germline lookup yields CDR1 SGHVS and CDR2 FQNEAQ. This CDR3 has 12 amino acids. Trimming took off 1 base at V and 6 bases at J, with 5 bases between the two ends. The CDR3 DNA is TGTGCCAGCAGCTTAGAGTTGGATACGCAGTATTTT. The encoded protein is CASSLELDTQYF. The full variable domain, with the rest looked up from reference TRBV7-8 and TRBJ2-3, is GAGVSQSPRYKVAKRGQDVALRCDPISGHVSLFWYQQALGQGPEFLTYFQNEAQLDKSGLPSDRFFAERPEGSVSTLKIQRTQQEDSAVYLCASSLELDTQYFGPGTRLTVL.

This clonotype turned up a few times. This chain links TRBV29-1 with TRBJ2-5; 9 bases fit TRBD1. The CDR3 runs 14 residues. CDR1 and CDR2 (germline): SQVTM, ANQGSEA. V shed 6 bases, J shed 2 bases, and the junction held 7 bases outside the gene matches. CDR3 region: CSVHRGRGQETQYF. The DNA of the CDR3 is TGCAGCGTCCACAGGGGGCGAGGGCAAGAGACCCAGTACTTC.

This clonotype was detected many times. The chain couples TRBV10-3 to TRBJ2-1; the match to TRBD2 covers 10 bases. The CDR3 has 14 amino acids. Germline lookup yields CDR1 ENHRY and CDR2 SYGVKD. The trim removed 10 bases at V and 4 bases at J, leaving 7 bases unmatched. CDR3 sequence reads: CATLAGERYNEQFF. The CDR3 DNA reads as TGTGCCACCCTAGCGGGAGAGCGTTACAATGAGCAGTTCTTC.

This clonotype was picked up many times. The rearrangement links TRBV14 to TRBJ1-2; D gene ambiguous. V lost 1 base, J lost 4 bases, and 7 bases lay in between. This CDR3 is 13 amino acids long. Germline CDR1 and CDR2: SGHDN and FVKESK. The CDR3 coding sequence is TGTGCCAGCAGCCAAGGGTACCTCTATGGCTACACCTTC. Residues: CASSQGYLYGYTF.

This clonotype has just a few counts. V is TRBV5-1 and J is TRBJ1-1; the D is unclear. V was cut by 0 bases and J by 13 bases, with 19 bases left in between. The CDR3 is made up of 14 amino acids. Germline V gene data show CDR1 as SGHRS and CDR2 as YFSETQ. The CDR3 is CASSLAFVGSRYFF. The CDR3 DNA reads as TGCGCCAGCAGCTTGGCCTTTGTTGGGTCCAGGTATTTCTTT.

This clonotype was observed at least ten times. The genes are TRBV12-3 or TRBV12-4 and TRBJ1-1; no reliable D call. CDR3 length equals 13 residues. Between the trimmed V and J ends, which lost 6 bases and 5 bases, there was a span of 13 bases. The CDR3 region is CASSRAAGTEAFF. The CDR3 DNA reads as TGTGCCAGCAGCCGGGCCGCCGGGACTGAAGCTTTCTTT.

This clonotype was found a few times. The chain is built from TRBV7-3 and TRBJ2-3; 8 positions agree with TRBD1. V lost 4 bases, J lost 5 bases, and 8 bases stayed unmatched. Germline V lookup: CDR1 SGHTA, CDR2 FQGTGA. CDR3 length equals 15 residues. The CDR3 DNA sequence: TGTGCCAGCAGCTCTGGACAGGGAGTAAGAGATACGCAGTATTTT. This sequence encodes CASSSGQGVRDTQYF.

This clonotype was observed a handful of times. The CDR3 DNA follows: TGTGCCAGCAGTTTGACGGGGACATCCGTCTATGGCTACACCTTC. It specifies CASSLTGTSVYGYTF. The chain uses TRBV12-3 or TRBV12-4 and TRBJ1-2, with D possibly matching TRBD1 (6 bases). The CDR3 consists of 15 residues. V lost 3 bases and J lost 4, with 15 bases in between.